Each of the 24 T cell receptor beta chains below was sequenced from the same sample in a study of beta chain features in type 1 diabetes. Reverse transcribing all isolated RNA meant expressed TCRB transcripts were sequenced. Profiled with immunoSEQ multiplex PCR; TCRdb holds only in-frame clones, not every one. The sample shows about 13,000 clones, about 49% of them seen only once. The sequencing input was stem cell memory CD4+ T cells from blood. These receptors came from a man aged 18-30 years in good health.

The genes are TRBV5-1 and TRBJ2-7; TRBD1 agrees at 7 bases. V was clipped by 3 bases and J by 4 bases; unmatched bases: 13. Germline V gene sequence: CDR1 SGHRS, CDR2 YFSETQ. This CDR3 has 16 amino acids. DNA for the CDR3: TGCGCCAGCAGCTCGAGGCCGGGACAGTTAAAATACGAGCAGTACTTC. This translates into CASSSRPGQLKYEQYF.

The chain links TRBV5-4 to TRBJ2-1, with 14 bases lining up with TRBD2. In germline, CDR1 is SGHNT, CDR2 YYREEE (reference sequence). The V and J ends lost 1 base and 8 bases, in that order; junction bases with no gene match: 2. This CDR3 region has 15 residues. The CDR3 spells CASSLMTSGGDEQFF. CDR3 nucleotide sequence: TGTGCCAGCAGCTTGATGACTAGCGGGGGGGATGAGCAGTTCTTC.

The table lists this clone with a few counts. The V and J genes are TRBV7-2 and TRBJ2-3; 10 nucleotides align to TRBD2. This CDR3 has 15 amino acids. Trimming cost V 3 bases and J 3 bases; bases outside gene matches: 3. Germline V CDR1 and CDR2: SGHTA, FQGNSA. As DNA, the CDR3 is TGTGCCAGCAGCTTTCAAGCGGGGGGGACAGATACGCAGTATTTT. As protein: CASSFQAGGTDTQYF.

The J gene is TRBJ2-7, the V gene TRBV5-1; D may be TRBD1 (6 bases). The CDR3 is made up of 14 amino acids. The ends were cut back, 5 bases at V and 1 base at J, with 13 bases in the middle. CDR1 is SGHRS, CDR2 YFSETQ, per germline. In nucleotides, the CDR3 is TGCGCCAGCAGTACAGGGACATCATCCTACGAGCAGTACTTC. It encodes CASSTGTSSYEQYF.

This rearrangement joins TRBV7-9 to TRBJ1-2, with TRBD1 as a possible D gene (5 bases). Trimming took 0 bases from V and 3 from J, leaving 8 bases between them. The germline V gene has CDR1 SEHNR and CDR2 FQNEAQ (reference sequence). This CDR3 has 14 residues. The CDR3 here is CASSLAGGDYGYTF. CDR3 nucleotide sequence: TGTGCCAGCAGCTTAGCAGGAGGGGACTATGGCTACACCTTC.

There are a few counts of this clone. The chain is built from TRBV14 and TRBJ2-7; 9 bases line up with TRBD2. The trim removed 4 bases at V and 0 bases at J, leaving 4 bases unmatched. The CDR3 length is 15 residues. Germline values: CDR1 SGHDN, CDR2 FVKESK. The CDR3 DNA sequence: TGTGCCAGCAGCCCGCAGCGGGGGGTCTCCTACGAGCAGTACTTC. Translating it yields CASSPQRGVSYEQYF.

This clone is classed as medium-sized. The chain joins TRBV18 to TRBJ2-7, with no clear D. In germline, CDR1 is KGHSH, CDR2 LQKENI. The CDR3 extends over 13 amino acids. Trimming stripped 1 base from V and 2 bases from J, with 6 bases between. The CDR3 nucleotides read TGTGCCAGCTCACCACTTTTCACCTACGAGCAGTACTTC. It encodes CASSPLFTYEQYF. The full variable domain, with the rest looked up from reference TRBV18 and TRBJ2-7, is NAGVMQNPRHLVRRRGQEARLRCSPMKGHSHVYWYRQLPEEGLKFMVYLQKENIIDESGMPKERFSAEFPKEGPSILRIQQVVRGDSAAYFCASSPLFTYEQYFGPGTRLTVT.

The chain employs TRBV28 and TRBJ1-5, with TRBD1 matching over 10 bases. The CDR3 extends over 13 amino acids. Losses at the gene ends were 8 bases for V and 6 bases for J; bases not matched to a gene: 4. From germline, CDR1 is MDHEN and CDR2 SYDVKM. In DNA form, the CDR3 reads TGTGCCAGCGCGGACAGGGGGGTTCAGCCCCAGCATTTT. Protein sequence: CASADRGVQPQHF.

This chain's CDR3 is CASKTGTGGLEQYF. The CDR3 bases are TGCGCCAGTAAAACCGGGACAGGGGGTCTCGAGCAGTACTTC. The chain has TRBV5-1 and TRBJ2-7; 11 bases fit TRBD1. J was trimmed by 6 bases and V by 8 bases; bases with no gene match: 10. The CDR3 runs to 14 residues. CDR1 is SGHRS, CDR2 YFSETQ, per germline.

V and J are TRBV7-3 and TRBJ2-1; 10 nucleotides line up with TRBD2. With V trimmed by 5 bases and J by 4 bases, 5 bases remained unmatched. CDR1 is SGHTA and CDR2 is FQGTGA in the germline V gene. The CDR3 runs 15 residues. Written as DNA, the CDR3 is TGTGCCAGCAGCCCCCAGCGGGGGGGGTACAATGAGCAGTTCTTC. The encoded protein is CASSPQRGGYNEQFF.

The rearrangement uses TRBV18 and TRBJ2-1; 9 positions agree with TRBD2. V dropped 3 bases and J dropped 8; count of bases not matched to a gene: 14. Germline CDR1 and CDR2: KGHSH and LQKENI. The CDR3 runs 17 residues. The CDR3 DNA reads TGTGCCAGCTCACCGGGCCTGGCGGGGGGGCCGAGTGATGAGCAGTTCTTC. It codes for CASSPGLAGGPSDEQFF.

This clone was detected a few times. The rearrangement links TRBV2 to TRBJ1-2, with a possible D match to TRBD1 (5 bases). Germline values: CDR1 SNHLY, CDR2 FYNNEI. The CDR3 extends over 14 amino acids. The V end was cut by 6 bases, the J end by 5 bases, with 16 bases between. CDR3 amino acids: CASRSSQGGYGYTF. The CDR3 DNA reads TGTGCCAGCAGATCAAGCCAGGGAGGGTATGGCTACACCTTC.

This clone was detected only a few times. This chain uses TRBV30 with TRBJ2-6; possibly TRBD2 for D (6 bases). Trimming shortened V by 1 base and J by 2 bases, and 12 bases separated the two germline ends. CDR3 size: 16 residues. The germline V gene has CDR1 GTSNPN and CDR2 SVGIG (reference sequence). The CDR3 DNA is TGTGCCTGGAGTGGACGGGGGAAGGCTGGGGCCAACGTCCTGACTTTC. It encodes CAWSGRGKAGANVLTF.

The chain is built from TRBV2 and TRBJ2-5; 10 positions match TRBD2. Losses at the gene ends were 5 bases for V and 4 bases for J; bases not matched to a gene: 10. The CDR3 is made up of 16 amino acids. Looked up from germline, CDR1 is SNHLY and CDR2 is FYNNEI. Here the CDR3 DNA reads TGTGCCAGCAGTCCATACGATAGGACTAGCGGAGAGACCCAGTACTTC. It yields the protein CASSPYDRTSGETQYF.

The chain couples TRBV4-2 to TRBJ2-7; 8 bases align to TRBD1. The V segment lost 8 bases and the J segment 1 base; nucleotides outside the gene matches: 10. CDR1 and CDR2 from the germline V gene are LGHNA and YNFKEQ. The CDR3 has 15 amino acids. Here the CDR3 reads CASGPTGDPSYEQYF. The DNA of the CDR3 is TGTGCCAGCGGACCGACAGGGGACCCTTCCTACGAGCAGTACTTC.

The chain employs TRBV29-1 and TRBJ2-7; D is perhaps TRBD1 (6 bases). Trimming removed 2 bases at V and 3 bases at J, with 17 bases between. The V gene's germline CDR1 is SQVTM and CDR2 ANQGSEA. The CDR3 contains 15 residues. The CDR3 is CSVELGASRNYEQYF. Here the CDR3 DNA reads TGCAGCGTTGAACTGGGGGCATCAAGGAACTACGAGCAGTACTTC.

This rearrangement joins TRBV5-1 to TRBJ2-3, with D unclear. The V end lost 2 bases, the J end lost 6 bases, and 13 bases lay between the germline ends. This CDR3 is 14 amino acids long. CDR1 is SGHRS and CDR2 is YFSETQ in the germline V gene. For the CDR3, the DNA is TGCGCCAGCAGCTTCCAACCTCTAGTGGATACGCAGTATTTT. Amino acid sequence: CASSFQPLVDTQYF.

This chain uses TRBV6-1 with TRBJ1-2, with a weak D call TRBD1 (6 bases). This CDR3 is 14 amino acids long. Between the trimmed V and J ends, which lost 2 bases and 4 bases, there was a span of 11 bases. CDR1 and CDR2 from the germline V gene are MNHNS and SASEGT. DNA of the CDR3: TGTGCCAGCAGTGAACCAGGGGAAGCCTATGGCTACACCTTC. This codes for CASSEPGEAYGYTF.

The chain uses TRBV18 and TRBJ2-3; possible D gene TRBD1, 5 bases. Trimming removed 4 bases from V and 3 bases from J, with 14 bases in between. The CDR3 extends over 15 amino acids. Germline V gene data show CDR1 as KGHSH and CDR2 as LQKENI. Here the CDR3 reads CASSRQGMETDTQYF. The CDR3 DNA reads TGTGCCAGCTCACGCCAGGGAATGGAAACAGATACGCAGTATTTT.

The CDR3 loop reads CASSEQTGNTEAFF. The DNA of the CDR3 is TGTGCCAGCAGTGAACAGACAGGGAACACTGAAGCTTTCTTT. The rearrangement joins TRBV25-1 to TRBJ1-1; the D gene is possibly TRBD1 (6 bases). Germline lookup yields CDR1 MGHDK and CDR2 SYGVNS. The V and J ends lost 2 bases and 1 base respectively, with 8 bases between them. The CDR3 is 14 amino acids.

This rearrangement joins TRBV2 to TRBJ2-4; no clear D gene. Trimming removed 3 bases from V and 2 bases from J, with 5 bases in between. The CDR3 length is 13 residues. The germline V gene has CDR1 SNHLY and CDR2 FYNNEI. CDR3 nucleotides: TGTGCCAGCAGTGAGGGCACCAAAAACATTCAGTACTTC. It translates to CASSEGTKNIQYF.

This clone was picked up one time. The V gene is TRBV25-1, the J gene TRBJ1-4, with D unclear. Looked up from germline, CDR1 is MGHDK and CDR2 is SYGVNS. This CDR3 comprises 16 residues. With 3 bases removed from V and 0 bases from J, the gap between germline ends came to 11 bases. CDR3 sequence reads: CASSEVFEATNEKLFF. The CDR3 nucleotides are TGTGCCAGCAGTGAGGTTTTCGAGGCAACTAATGAAAAACTGTTTTTT.

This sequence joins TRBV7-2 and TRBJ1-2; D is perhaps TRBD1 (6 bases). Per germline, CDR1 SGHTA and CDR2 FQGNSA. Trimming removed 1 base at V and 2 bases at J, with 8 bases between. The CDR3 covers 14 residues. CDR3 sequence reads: CASSLGTGNYGYTF. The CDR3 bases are TGTGCCAGCAGCTTAGGCACAGGGAACTATGGCTACACCTTC.

The CDR3 nucleotides read TGCGCCAGCAGCCGCGTAGGCGGGGGGGCTTTAGATACGCAGTATTTT. Translating gives CASSRVGGGALDTQYF. The J gene is TRBJ2-3, the V gene TRBV4-1; 9 nucleotides match TRBD2. There are 16 residues in the CDR3. From germline, CDR1 is MGHRA and CDR2 YSYEKL. V was clipped by 4 bases and J by 5 bases; unmatched bases: 10.